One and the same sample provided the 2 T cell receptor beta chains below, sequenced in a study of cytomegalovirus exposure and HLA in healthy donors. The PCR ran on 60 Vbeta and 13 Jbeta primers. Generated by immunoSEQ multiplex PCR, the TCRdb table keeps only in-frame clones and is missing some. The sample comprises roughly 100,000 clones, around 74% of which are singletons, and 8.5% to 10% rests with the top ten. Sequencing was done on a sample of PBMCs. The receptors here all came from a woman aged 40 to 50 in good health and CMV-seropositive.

The CDR3 DNA is TGCGCCAGCAGCGTTAGCGGGGGGAGAACCGGGGAGCTGTTTTTT. This codes for CASSVSGGRTGELFF. The chain combines TRBV5-1 with TRBJ2-2, with 10 bases matching TRBD2. Germline assignment: CDR1 SGHRS and CDR2 YFSETQ. This CDR3 has 15 residues. After removal of 4 bases from V and 5 bases from J, the junction contained 5 bases not matched to a gene. Drawing the rest from reference TRBV5-1 and TRBJ2-2, the complete variable domain is KAGVTQTPRYLIKTRGQQVTLSCSPISGHRSVSWYQQTPGQGLQFLFEYFSETQRNKGNFPGRFSGRQFSNSRSEMNVSTLELGDSALYLCASSVSGGRTGELFFGEGSRLTVL.

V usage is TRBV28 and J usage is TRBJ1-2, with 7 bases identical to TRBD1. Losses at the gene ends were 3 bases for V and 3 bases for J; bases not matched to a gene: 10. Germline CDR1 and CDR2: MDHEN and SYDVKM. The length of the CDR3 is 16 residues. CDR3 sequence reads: CASSLVVGRGDYGYTF. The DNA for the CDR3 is TGTGCCAGCAGTTTGGTAGTGGGCAGGGGGGACTATGGCTACACCTTC.